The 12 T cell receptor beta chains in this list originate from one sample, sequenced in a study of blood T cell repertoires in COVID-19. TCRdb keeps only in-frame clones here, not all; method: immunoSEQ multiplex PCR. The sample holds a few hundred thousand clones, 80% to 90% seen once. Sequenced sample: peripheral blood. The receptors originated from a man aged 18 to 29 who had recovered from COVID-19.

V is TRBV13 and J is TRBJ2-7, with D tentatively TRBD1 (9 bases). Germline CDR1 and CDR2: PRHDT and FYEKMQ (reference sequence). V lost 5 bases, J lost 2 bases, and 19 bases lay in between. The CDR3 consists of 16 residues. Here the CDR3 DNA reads TGTGCCAGCAGCCCGGGGGGGACAGGGAATACCTACGAGCAGTACTTC. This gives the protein CASSPGGTGNTYEQYF.

The CDR3 sequence is CASRGAGGYGYTF. The DNA for the CDR3 is TGTGCCAGCAGGGGGGCAGGGGGCTATGGCTACACCTTC. This rearrangement joins TRBV9 to TRBJ1-2; 7 bases align to TRBD1. The CDR3 sequence is 13 residues long. Per the germline V gene, CDR1 is SGDLS and CDR2 is YYNGEE. The V and J ends lost 5 bases and 4 bases, in that order; junction bases with no gene match: 5.

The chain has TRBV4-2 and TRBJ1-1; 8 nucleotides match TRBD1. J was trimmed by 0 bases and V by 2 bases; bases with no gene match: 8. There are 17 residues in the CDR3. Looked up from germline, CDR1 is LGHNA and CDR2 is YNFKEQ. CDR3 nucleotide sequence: TGTGCCAGCAGCCAATCAACGACGGACAGGGTGAACACTGAAGCTTTCTTT. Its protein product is CASSQSTTDRVNTEAFF.

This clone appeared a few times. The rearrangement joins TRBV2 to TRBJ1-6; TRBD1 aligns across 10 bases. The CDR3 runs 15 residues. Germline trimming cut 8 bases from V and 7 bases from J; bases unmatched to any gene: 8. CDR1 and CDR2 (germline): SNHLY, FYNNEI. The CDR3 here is CASLGGGQGNSPLHF. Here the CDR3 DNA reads TGTGCCAGCCTCGGGGGGGGACAGGGGAATTCACCCCTCCACTTT.

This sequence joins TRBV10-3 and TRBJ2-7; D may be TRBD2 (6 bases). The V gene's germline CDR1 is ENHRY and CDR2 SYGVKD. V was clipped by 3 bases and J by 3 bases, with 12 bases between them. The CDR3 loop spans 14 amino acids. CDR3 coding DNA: TGTGCCATCAGTGATGGGCGGGGTCTCTACGAGCAGTACTTC. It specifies CAISDGRGLYEQYF.

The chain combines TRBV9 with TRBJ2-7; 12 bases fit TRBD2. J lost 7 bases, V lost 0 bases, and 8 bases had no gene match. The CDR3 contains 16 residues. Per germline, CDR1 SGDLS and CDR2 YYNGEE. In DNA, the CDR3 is TGTGCCAGCAGCGTAGCCCCTAGCGGGGGGGCGGGTGAGCAGTACTTC. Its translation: CASSVAPSGGAGEQYF.

The CDR3 here is CSASIPMNTEAFF. CDR3 bases: TGCAGTGCTAGTATCCCTATGAACACTGAAGCTTTCTTT. This chain connects TRBV20-1 to TRBJ1-1; D is unresolved. CDR3 length: 13 residues. Germline V gene sequence: CDR1 DFQATT, CDR2 SNEGSKA (reference sequence). V lost 3 bases, J lost 0 bases, and 8 bases lay in between.

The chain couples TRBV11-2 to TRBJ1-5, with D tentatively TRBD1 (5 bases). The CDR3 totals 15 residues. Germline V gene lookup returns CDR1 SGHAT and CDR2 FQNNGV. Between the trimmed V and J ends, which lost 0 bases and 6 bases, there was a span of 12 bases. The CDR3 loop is CASSLDGRGGQPQHF. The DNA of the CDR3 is TGTGCCAGCAGCTTAGATGGGAGGGGAGGTCAGCCCCAGCATTTT.

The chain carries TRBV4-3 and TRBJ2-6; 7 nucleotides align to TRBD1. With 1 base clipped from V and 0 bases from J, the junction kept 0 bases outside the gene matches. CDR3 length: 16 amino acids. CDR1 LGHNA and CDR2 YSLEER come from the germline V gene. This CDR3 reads CASSQAGGSGANVLTF. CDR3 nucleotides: TGCGCCAGCAGCCAAGCAGGGGGCTCTGGGGCCAACGTCCTGACTTTC.

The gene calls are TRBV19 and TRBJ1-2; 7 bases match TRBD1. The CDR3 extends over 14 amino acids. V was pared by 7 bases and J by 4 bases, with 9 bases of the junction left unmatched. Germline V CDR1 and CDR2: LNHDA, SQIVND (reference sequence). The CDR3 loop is CASTAGTALYGYTF. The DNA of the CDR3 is TGTGCCAGTACCGCCGGGACAGCCCTCTATGGCTACACCTTC.

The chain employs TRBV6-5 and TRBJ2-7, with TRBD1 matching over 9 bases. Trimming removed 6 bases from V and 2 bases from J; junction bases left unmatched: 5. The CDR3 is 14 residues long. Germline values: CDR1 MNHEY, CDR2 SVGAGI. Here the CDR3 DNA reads TGTGCCAGCAGATCGACAGGGGGTGCCTACGAGCAGTACTTC. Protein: CASRSTGGAYEQYF.

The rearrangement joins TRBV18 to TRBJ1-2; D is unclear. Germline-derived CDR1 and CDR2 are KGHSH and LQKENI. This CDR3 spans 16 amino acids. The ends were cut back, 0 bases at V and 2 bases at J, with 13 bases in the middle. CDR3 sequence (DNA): TGTGCCAGCTCACCACCGGGCAGGCCGATGAACTATGGCTACACCTTC. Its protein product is CASSPPGRPMNYGYTF.